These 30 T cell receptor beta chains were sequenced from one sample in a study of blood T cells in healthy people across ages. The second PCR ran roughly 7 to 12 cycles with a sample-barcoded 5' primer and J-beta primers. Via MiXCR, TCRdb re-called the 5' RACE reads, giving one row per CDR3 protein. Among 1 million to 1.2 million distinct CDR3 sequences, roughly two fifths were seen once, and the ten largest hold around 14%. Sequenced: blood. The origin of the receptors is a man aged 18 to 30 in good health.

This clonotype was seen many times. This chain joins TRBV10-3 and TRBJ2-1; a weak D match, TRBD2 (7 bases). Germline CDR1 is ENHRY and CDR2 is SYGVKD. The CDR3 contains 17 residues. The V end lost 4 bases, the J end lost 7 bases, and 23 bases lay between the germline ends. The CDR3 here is CAISAPSGAGDRNEQFF. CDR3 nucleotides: TGTGCCATCAGTGCACCTTCGGGGGCGGGGGATCGGAATGAGCAGTTCTTC.

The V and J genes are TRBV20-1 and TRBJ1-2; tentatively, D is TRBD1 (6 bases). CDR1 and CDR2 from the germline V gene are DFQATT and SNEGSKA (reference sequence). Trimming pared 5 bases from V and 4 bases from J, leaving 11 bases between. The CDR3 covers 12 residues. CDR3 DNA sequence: TGCAGTGCTTCAGGGGTTTCCTATGGCTACACCTTC. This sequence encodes CSASGVSYGYTF.

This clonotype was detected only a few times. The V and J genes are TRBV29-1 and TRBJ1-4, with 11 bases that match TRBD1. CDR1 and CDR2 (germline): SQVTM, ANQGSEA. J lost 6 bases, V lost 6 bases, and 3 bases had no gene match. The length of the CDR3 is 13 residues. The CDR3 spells CSVGQGVDEKLFF. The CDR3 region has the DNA TGCAGCGTGGGACAGGGGGTGGATGAAAAACTGTTTTTT.

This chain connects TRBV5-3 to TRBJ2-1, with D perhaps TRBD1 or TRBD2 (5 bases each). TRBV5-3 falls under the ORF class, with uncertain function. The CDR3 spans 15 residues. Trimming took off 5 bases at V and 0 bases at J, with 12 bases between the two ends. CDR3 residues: CARRGDPGSYNEQFF. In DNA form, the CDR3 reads TGTGCCAGAAGGGGGGACCCGGGCTCCTACAATGAGCAGTTCTTC.

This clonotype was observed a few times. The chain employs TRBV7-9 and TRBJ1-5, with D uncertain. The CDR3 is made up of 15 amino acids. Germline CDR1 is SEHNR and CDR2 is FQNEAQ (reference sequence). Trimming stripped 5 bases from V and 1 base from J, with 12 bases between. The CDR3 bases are TGTGCCAGCAGCACCATCCAAGGCAGCAATCAGCCCCAGCATTTT. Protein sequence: CASSTIQGSNQPQHF.

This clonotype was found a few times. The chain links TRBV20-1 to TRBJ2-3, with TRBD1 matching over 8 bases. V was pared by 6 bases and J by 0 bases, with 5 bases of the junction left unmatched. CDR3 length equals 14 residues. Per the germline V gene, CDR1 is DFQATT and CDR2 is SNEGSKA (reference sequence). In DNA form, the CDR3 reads TGCAGTGCGACAGGGGAGGTGAGCACAGATACGCAGTATTTT. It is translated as CSATGEVSTDTQYF.

The CDR3 coding sequence is TGTGCCAGCAGTCGACGCTTGAACTATGGCTACACCTTC. This sequence encodes CASSRRLNYGYTF. The chain carries TRBV6-5 and TRBJ1-2; D is uncertain. The V and J ends lost 5 bases and 2 bases respectively, with 9 bases between them. The CDR3 consists of 13 residues. CDR1 MNHEY and CDR2 SVGAGI come from the germline V gene.

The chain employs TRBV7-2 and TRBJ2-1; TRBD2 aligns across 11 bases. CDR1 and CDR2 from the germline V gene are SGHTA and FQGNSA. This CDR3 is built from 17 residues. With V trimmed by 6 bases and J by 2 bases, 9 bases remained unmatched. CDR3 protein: CASRPLLAGGTYNEQFF. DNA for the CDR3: TGTGCCAGCAGACCCCTCCTAGCGGGGGGAACCTACAATGAGCAGTTCTTC. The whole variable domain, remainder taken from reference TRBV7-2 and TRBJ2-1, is GAGVSQSPSNKVTEKGKDVELRCDPISGHTALYWYRQSLGQGLEFLIYFQGNSAPDKSGLPSDRFSAERTGGSVSTLTIQRTQQEDSAVYLCASRPLLAGGTYNEQFFGPGTRLTVL.

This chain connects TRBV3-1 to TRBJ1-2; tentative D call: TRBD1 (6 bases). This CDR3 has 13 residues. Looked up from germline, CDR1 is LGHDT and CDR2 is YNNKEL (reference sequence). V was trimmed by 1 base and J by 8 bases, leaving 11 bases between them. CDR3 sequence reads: CASSQGTVGGYTF. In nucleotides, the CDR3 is TGTGCCAGCAGCCAAGGGACAGTGGGAGGCTACACCTTC.

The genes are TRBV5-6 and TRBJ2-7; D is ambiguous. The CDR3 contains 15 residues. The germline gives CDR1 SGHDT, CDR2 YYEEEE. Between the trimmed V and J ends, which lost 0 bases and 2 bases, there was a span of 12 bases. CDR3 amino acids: CASSLGGWSAYEQYF. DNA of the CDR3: TGTGCCAGCAGCTTGGGGGGTTGGTCAGCCTACGAGCAGTACTTC.

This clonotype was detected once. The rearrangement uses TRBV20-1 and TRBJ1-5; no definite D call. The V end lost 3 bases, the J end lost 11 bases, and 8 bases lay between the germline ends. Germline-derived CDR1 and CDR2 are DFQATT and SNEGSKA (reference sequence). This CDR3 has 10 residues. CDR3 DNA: TGCAGTGCTAGTGGGCCCGCCCAGCATTTT. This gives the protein CSASGPAQHF.

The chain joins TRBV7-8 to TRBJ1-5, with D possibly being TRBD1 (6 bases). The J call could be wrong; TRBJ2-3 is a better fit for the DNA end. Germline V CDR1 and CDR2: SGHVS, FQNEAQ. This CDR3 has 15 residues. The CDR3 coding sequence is TGTGCCAGCAGCGAAGGGGGTTATAGCAATCAGCCCCAGTATTTT. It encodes CASSEGGYSNQPQYF.

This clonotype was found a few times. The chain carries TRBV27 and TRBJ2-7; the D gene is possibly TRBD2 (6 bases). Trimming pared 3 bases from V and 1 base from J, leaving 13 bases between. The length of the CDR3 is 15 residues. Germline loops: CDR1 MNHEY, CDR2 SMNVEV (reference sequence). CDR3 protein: CASSFVPAGSYEQYF. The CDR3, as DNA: TGTGCCAGCAGTTTTGTTCCGGCGGGGTCCTACGAGCAGTACTTC.

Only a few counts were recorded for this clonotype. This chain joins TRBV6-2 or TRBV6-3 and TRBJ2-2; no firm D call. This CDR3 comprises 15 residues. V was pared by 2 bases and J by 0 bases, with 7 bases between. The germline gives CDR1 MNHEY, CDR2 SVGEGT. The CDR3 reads CASSYGSANTGELFF. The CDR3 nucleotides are TGTGCCAGCAGTTACGGTTCGGCGAACACCGGGGAGCTGTTTTTT.

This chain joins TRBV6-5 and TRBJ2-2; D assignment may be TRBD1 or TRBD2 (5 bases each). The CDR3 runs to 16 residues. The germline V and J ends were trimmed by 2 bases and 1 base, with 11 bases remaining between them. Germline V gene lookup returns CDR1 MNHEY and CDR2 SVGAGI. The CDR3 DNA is TGTGCCAGCAGTTACCCCGGGACGGAGAACACCGGGGAGCTGTTTTTT. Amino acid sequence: CASSYPGTENTGELFF.

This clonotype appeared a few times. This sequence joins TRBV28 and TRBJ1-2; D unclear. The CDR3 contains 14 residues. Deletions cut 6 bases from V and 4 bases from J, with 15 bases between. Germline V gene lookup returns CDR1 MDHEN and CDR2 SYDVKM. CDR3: CASRRVPEGYGYTF. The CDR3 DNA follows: TGTGCCAGCAGACGAGTACCGGAAGGCTATGGCTACACCTTC.

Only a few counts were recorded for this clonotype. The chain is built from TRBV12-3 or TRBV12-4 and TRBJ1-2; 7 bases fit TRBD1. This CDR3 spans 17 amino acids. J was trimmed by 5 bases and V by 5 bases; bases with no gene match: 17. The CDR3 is CASSETRVVRGYYGYTF. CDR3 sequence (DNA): TGTGCCAGCAGTGAAACGAGGGTAGTCAGGGGGTATTATGGCTACACCTTC.

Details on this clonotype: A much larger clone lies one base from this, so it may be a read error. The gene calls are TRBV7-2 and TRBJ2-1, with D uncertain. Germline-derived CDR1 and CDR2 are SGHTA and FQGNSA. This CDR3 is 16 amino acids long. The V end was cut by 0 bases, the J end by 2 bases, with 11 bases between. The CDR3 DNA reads TGTGCCAGCAGCTTAGCGCTAGGATTCCCCTACAATGAGCAGTTCTTC. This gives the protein CASSLALGFPYNEQFF.

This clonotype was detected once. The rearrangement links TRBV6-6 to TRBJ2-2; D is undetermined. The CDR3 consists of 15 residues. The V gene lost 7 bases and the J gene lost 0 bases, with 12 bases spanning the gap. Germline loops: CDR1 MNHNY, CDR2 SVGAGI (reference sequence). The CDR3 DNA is TGTGCCAGCACCCTAAGCGCGTCGAACACCGGGGAGCTGTTTTTT. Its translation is CASTLSASNTGELFF.

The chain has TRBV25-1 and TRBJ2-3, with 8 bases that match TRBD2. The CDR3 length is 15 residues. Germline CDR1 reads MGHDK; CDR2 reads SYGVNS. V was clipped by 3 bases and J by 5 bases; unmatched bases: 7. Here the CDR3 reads CASSDSGGRGDTQYF. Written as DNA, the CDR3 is TGTGCCAGCAGTGATTCGGGGGGGCGGGGAGATACGCAGTATTTT.

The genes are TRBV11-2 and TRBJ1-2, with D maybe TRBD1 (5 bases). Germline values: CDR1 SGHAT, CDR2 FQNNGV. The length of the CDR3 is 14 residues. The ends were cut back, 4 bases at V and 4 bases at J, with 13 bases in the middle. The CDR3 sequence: CASSWGRDLYGYTF. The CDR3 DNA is TGTGCCAGCAGCTGGGGACGGGACCTCTATGGCTACACCTTC. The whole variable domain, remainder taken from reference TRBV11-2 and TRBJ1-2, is EAGVAQSPRYKIIEKRQSVAFWCNPISGHATLYWYQQILGQGPKLLIQFQNNGVVDDSQLPKDRFSAERLKGVDSTLKIQPAKLEDSAVYLCASSWGRDLYGYTFGSGTRLTVV.

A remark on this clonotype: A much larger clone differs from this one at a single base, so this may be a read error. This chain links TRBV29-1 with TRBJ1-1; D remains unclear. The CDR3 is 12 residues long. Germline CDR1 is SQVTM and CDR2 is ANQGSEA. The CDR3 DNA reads TGCAGCGTTGAAGGATCGGGCACTGGAGCTTTCTTT. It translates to CSVEGSGTGAFF.

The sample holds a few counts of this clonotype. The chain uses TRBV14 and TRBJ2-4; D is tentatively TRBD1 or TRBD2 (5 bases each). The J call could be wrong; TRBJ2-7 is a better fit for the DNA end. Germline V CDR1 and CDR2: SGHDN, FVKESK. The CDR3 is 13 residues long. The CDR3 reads CASSRDQQSEQYF. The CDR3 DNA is TGTGCCAGCAGCCGGGACCAGCAGTCCGAGCAGTACTTC.

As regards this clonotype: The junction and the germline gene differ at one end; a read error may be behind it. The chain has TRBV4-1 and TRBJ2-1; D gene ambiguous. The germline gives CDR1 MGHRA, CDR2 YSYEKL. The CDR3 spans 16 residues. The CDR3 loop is CASNQVDLISYNEQFF. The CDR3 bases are TGCGCCAGCAACCAAGTAGATTTGATATCTTACAATGAGCAGTTCTTC.

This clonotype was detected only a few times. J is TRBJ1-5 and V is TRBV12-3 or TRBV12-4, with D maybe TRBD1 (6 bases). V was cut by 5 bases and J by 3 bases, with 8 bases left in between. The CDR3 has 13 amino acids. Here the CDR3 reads CASSRQVNQPQHF. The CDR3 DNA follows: TGTGCCAGCAGTCGACAGGTCAATCAGCCCCAGCATTTT.

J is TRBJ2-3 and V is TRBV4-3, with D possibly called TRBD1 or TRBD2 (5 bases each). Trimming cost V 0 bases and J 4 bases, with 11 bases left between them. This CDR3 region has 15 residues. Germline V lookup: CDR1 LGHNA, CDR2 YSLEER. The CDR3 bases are TGCGCCAGCAGCCAAGATTATATGGGGGCAGATACGCAGTATTTT. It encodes CASSQDYMGADTQYF.

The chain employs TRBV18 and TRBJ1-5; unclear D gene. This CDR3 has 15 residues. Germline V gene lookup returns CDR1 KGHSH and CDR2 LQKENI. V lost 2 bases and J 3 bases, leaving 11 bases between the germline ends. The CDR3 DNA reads TGTGCCAGCTCACCATCGTCAGGACTCAATCAGCCCCAGCATTTT. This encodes CASSPSSGLNQPQHF.

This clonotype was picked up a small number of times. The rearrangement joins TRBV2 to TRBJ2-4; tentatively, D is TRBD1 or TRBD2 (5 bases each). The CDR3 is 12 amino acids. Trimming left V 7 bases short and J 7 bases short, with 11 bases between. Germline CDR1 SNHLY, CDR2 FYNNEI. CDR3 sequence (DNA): TGTGCCAGCATTGGGGACGGGAACATTCAGTACTTC. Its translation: CASIGDGNIQYF.

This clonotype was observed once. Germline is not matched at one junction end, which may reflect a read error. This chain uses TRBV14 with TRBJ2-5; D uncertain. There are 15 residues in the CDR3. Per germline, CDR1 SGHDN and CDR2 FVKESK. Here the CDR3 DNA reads TGTGTCAGCAGCCAAGTGGGATTCTCCTGCAATGAGCAGTACTTC. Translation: CVSSQVGFSCNEQYF.

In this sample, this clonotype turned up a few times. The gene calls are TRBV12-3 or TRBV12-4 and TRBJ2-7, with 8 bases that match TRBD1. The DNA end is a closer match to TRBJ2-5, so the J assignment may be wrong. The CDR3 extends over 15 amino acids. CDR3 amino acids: CASSPRGTGIETQYF. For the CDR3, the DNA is TGTGCCAGCAGTCCCCGGGGGACAGGCATTGAGACCCAGTACTTC.